The clone carrying this T cell receptor beta chain was observed many times. Its antigen is currently unknown. TCRdb re-called the 5' RACE reads with MiXCR, one entry per CDR3 protein. Of about 130,000 distinct CDR3 sequences in the sample, roughly 9% were seen once. This entry is derived from a study of CD8 T cells in ankylosing spondylitis. Study results and limitations: Ankylosing spondylitis blood appeared to carry a characteristic TCR beta motif of several highly homologous variants.

The V end was cut by 0 bases, the J end by 6 bases, with 13 bases between. The germline V gene has CDR1 SGHRS and CDR2 YFSETQ. The CDR3 consists of 15 residues. The sequencing sample was made of blood, either unsorted or a sorted T cell fraction (not recorded which). This chain links TRBV5-1 with TRBJ1-5; a weak D match, TRBD1 (6 bases). The receptor was isolated from a male donor with ankylosing spondylitis or in good health (not recorded which). The CDR3 spells CASSLVPGGGQPQHF. In DNA form, the CDR3 reads TGCGCCAGCAGCTTGGTCCCGGGGGGCGGTCAGCCCCAGCATTTT. Filled out from reference TRBV5-1 and TRBJ1-5, the complete variable domain reads KAGVTQTPRYLIKTRGQQVTLSCSPISGHRSVSWYQQTPGQGLQFLFEYFSETQRNKGNFPGRFSGRQFSNSRSEMNVSTLELGDSALYLCASSLVPGGGQPQHFGDGTRLSIL.